The clone carrying this TCR beta chain was picked up a small number of times. Its antigen remains unidentified. Clones were sequenced by immunoSEQ multiplex PCR, and TCRdb holds only the in-frame ones, with some missing. The sample has about 130,000 clones, 70% to 90% seen once; the top ten hold 5% to 6%. The data belong to a study of T cell responses to AZD1222 COVID-19 vaccine. Study results and limitations: At study baseline, merely over 5 AZD1222 recipients were seropositive. Among spike-specific TCRs, nearly half reportedly target unmutated variant regions. Dominant CD4 TCR responses targeted spike regions 160-218 and 743-854. The sample set comprised mostly white British donors with more females, and clonal diversity was possibly underestimated.

V lost 6 bases to trimming and J lost 8 bases, with 13 bases between them. The CDR3 length is 12 residues. This receptor was obtained from an adult who received the AZD1222 COVID-19 vaccine. The sample consisted of peripheral blood, taken 28 days after the second AZD1222 dose. The J gene is TRBJ1-2, the V gene TRBV12-3 or TRBV12-4; D is possibly TRBD1 (6 bases). CDR3 sequence (DNA): TGTGCCAGCAGCCGGACAGAAAGCGGCTACACCTTC. Translating it yields CASSRTESGYTF.